Below, 5 T cell receptor beta chains from the same sample are listed, as sequenced in a study of blood T cell repertoires in COVID-19. Clones were read by immunoSEQ multiplex PCR, and TCRdb kept only the in-frame ones, dropping some. The sample includes roughly 70,000 clones, roughly 77% seen only once; the top ten take almost 10%. The sequenced material came from peripheral blood. The receptor set was obtained from a human donor in a cohort sampled during active COVID-19.

The chain employs TRBV4-2 and TRBJ2-7; TRBD2 matches at 7 bases. The CDR3 is made up of 17 amino acids. Germline CDR1 LGHNA, CDR2 YNFKEQ. Unmatched junction bases numbered 15, after V lost 3 bases and J lost 4 bases. DNA for the CDR3: TGTGCCAGCAGCCACAGCTCCGGGGAGGGGTTCAGTTACGAGCAGTACTTC. This sequence encodes CASSHSSGEGFSYEQYF.

In this sample, this clone turned up once. This chain uses TRBV9 with TRBJ1-2; no reliable D call. The ends were cut back, 0 bases at V and 6 bases at J, with 15 bases in the middle. The CDR3 totals 15 residues. Germline V gene lookup returns CDR1 SGDLS and CDR2 YYNGEE. CDR3 bases: TGTGCCAGCAGCGTAGATTTGGGCAGATCTAATGGCTACACCTTC. Amino acid sequence: CASSVDLGRSNGYTF.

This clone turned up a few times. V usage is TRBV7-8 and J usage is TRBJ2-1, with D perhaps TRBD2 (5 bases). Germline CDR1 SGHVS, CDR2 FQNEAQ. The CDR3 has 14 residues. Trimming took 0 bases from V and 9 from J, leaving 12 bases between them. The CDR3 DNA is TGTGCCAGCAGCTTAGCCCGGCTAGCCTCTGAGCAGTTCTTC. It encodes CASSLARLASEQFF.

There are many counts of this clone. The CDR3 DNA reads TGTGCCAGCAGGCGAGACAGAGAAAACACCATATATTTT. This sequence encodes CASRRDRENTIYF. The rearrangement links TRBV27 to TRBJ1-3, with D tentatively TRBD1 (5 bases). V shed 6 bases and J shed 6 bases, with 12 bases lying between them. The CDR3 is made up of 13 amino acids. Per the germline V gene, CDR1 is MNHEY and CDR2 is SMNVEV (reference sequence).

This rearrangement joins TRBV7-2 to TRBJ2-7; the match to TRBD2 covers 13 bases. Germline V CDR1 and CDR2: SGHTA, FQGNSA. V was pared by 6 bases and J by 4 bases, with 6 bases of the junction left unmatched. This CDR3 comprises 15 residues. In DNA form, the CDR3 reads TGTGCCAGCAGACCCGGGACTAGCGGGAAGTACGAGCAGTACTTC. This sequence encodes CASRPGTSGKYEQYF. Supplemented by reference TRBV7-2 and TRBJ2-7, the full variable domain reads GAGVSQSPSNKVTEKGKDVELRCDPISGHTALYWYRQSLGQGLEFLIYFQGNSAPDKSGLPSDRFSAERTGGSVSTLTIQRTQQEDSAVYLCASRPGTSGKYEQYFGPGTRLTVT.